This TCR beta chain originates from a study of blood T cell repertoires in COVID-19. Study-wide background: The United States, Italy and Spain provided the acute and convalescent COVID-19 samples. Nucleic acid was either cDNA or gDNA, and it came from T cells, B-cell-depleted T cells, or PBMCs.

Germline loops: CDR1 SEHNR, CDR2 FQNEAQ (reference sequence). J lost 2 bases, V lost 1 base, and 4 bases had no gene match. The CDR3 loop spans 16 amino acids. Authors' methods: The authors estimated nucleated cell counts from reference gene primer amplification. Libraries were prepared by immunoSEQ multiplex PCR; TCRdb keeps only in-frame clonotypes and omits some of them. V, J and clone size are taken as reported in that table, and D and trimming were inferred from the DNA itself. The table lists 37,000 or so clones, 70% to 90% of them singletons. The chain recombines TRBV7-9 with TRBJ2-3, with 9 bases fitting TRBD2. The sample taken for sequencing was peripheral blood. The TCR originated in a man aged 55 to 70 with active COVID-19. CDR3 coding DNA: TGTGCCAGCAGCTTAGTTTCTAGCGGGAACACAGATACGCAGTATTTT. As protein: CASSLVSSGNTDTQYF.